A selection of T cell receptor beta chains follows, all from one sample in a study of pediatric ulcerative colitis. This table comes from immunoSEQ multiplex PCR, and its TCRdb copy is limited to in-frame clones, with some not included. There are fewer than 30,000 clones in the sample; more than 65% occur only once, and 7.8% lies in the top ten. The sequenced sample consisted of gut tissue. These receptors all stem from a boy younger than 18 with severe ulcerative colitis. Each CDR3 is given with its conserved first and last residue. A D gene is named only where the DNA matches it firmly. Clone size is shown for a subset of rows, as once, few, many or a class of expanded clone.

clone_size: once; j_call: TRBJ2-6; v_call: TRBV6-5; d_call: NA; cdr3_aa: CASSYSNGPGANVLTF; cdr3_nt: TGTGCCAGCAGTTACTCGAATGGTCCTGGGGCCAACGTCCTGACTTTC
clone_size: NA; j_call: TRBJ2-2; v_call: TRBV4-2; d_call: NA; cdr3_aa: CASSQDVRTGELFF; cdr3_nt: TGTGCCAGCAGCCAAGATGTAAGGACCGGGGAGCTGTTTTTT
clone_size: NA; j_call: TRBJ2-1; v_call: TRBV30; d_call: NA; cdr3_aa: CAWQPDAGSYNEQFF; cdr3_nt: TGTGCCTGGCAACCAGATGCGGGTTCCTACAATGAGCAGTTCTTC
clone_size: NA; j_call: TRBJ2-2; v_call: TRBV15; d_call: NA; cdr3_aa: CATKRGAEDTGELFF; cdr3_nt: TGTGCCACCAAGAGGGGGGCGGAGGACACCGGGGAGCTGTTTTTT
clone_size: NA; j_call: TRBJ2-2; v_call: TRBV6-4; d_call: TRBD2; cdr3_aa: CASSEEGTSEGTGELFF; cdr3_nt: TGTGCCAGCAGTGAGGAAGGGACTAGCGAAGGCACCGGGGAGCTGTTTTTT
clone_size: NA; j_call: TRBJ2-2; v_call: TRBV10-3; d_call: NA; cdr3_aa: CATGETANTGELFF; cdr3_nt: TGTGCCACGGGGGAGACAGCGAACACCGGGGAGCTGTTTTTT
clone_size: NA; j_call: TRBJ2-1; v_call: TRBV6-1; d_call: NA; cdr3_aa: CASSRAFTYNEQFF; cdr3_nt: TGTGCCAGCAGCCGAGCGTTCACCTACAATGAGCAGTTCTTC
clone_size: NA; j_call: TRBJ2-1; v_call: TRBV15; d_call: NA; cdr3_aa: CATIPDEQFF; cdr3_nt: TGTGCCACCATCCCCGATGAGCAGTTCTTC
clone_size: NA; j_call: TRBJ2-5; v_call: TRBV28; d_call: TRBD2; cdr3_aa: CASSLWGTSGSNQETQYF; cdr3_nt: TGTGCCAGCAGTTTATGGGGGACTAGCGGGAGCAACCAAGAGACCCAGTACTTC
clone_size: NA; j_call: TRBJ2-1; v_call: TRBV7-2; d_call: NA; cdr3_aa: CASSSGTTYNEQFF; cdr3_nt: TGTGCCAGCAGCTCCGGGACAACCTACAATGAGCAGTTCTTC
clone_size: NA; j_call: TRBJ2-5; v_call: TRBV7-9; d_call: NA; cdr3_aa: CASSRGDPKETQYF; cdr3_nt: TGTGCCAGCAGCAGAGGGGACCCGAAAGAGACCCAGTACTTC
clone_size: NA; j_call: TRBJ2-2; v_call: TRBV7-2; d_call: NA; cdr3_aa: CASSSQGHSATGELFF; cdr3_nt: TGTGCCAGCAGCTCTCAAGGACATTCCGCAACCGGGGAGCTGTTTTTT
clone_size: NA; j_call: TRBJ2-3; v_call: TRBV7-3; d_call: NA; cdr3_aa: CASSSTPLRDTQYF; cdr3_nt: TGTGCCAGCAGCTCGACGCCATTGCGGGATACGCAGTATTTT